The 28 T cell receptor beta chains reported below all come from one sample, sequenced in a study of T cells expressing NK-cell markers. Following a re-call of the 5' RACE reads, TCRdb has one entry per CDR3 protein and lacks DNA. This sample contains about 380,000 distinct CDR3 sequences. The source material was blood T cells: a sorted CD56 or NKG2C T cell subset, CD4+ or CD8+ T cells, or bulk PBMC T cells (not recorded which). The receptors stem from a man aged 18 to 69 in good health.

This chain joins TRBV5-1 and TRBJ2-1; no DNA is available, so the TRBD2 call from TCRdb remains unchecked. The CDR3 is 18 amino acids. CDR1 is SGHRS, CDR2 YFSETQ, per germline. The CDR3: CASSPMTSGEGSYNEQFF.

CDR3 region: CASSYDSGARETQYF. The chain couples TRBV6-5 to TRBJ2-5; TCRdb designates TRBD1, a call that cannot be tested without DNA. This CDR3 region has 15 residues. Germline CDR1 and CDR2: MNHEY and SVGAGI.

The CDR3 reads CASSSSGVREKLFF. The chain employs TRBV7-2 and TRBJ1-4; TCRdb names TRBD1, which stays unverified in the absence of DNA. Germline CDR1 reads SGHTA; CDR2 reads FQGNSA. The CDR3 extends over 14 amino acids.

V usage is TRBV9 and J usage is TRBJ2-1; TCRdb returns TRBD2, unconfirmable since there is no DNA. CDR1 and CDR2 (germline): SGDLS, YYNGEE. This CDR3 spans 15 amino acids. CDR3 in amino acids: CASSPTSGLYNEQFF.

The chain links TRBV27 to TRBJ2-5; there is no DNA to check the TCRdb D call of TRBD2. This CDR3 contains 14 residues. The germline V gene encodes CDR1 MNHEY and CDR2 SMNVEV (reference sequence). CDR3 loop: CASSLRDSEETQYF.

The chain carries TRBV6-5 and TRBJ2-6. The germline V gene encodes CDR1 MNHEY and CDR2 SVGAGI. The CDR3 sequence is 16 residues long. The CDR3 is CASSYSGHLGANVLTF.

The chain recombines TRBV7-2 with TRBJ1-1; TCRdb's D gene call, TRBD1, goes unchecked for lack of DNA. The CDR3 is made up of 14 amino acids. Germline V gene sequence: CDR1 SGHTA, CDR2 FQGNSA. The CDR3 is CASNRPGANTEAFF. The full variable domain, its missing parts supplied by reference TRBV7-2 and TRBJ1-1, is GAGVSQSPSNKVTEKGKDVELRCDPISGHTALYWYRQSLGQGLEFLIYFQGNSAPDKSGLPSDRFSAERTGGSVSTLTIQRTQQEDSAVYLCASNRPGANTEAFFGQGTRLTVV.

The V call is TRBV6-1, the J call TRBJ2-7; TCRdb selects TRBD1, and the lack of DNA leaves this call unchecked. Germline values: CDR1 MNHNS, CDR2 SASEGT. This CDR3 has 15 residues. CDR3 in amino acids: CASSGRDRATYEQYF.

The rearrangement joins TRBV30 to TRBJ2-7; TCRdb names TRBD1, which stays unverified in the absence of DNA. The CDR3 covers 12 residues. CDR1 is GTSNPN, CDR2 SVGIG, per germline (reference sequence). The CDR3 spells CAWSGDRWEQYF.

The V call is TRBV6-1, the J call TRBJ2-1; TCRdb calls TRBD1, which cannot be checked without DNA. The CDR3 extends over 13 amino acids. Germline CDR1 is MNHNS and CDR2 is SASEGT. The CDR3 sequence: CASNRGGVNEQFF.

The CDR3 loop is CASSWGRGGLVRETQYF. The chain carries TRBV7-2 and TRBJ2-5; lacking DNA, the TRBD1 call made by TCRdb goes unchecked. CDR1 is SGHTA and CDR2 is FQGNSA in the germline V gene. The CDR3 is 17 residues long.

The chain recombines TRBV20-1 with TRBJ2-7; TCRdb lists TRBD1, though no DNA is available to test this call. CDR3 length: 13 amino acids. Germline CDR1 and CDR2: DFQATT and SNEGSKA (reference sequence). The CDR3 spells CSASPASTYEQYF.

The V and J genes are TRBV5-1 and TRBJ1-6. The CDR3 is 14 residues long. CDR1 and CDR2 from the germline V gene are SGHRS and YFSETQ. CDR3 sequence reads: CASSLDRLGSPLHF.

The chain joins TRBV2 to TRBJ2-3; TCRdb picks TRBD2, but there is no DNA to check that call. Germline V gene lookup returns CDR1 SNHLY and CDR2 FYNNEI. This CDR3 is built from 16 residues. CDR3 sequence reads: CASSLLAGLSTDTQYF.

The rearrangement uses TRBV5-1 and TRBJ2-7; the D gene TCRdb calls, TRBD1, cannot be checked with no DNA. This CDR3 region has 15 residues. CDR1 and CDR2 (germline): SGHRS, YFSETQ. CDR3 sequence reads: CASSLLQGDHYEQYF.

This chain uses TRBV7-8 with TRBJ1-3; without DNA, the TCRdb call of TRBD1 cannot be checked. CDR1 and CDR2 from the germline V gene are SGHVS and FQNEAQ. The CDR3 contains 14 residues. The CDR3 here is CASSFRGVGNTIYF.

V is TRBV7-9 and J is TRBJ2-7. The CDR3 length is 14 residues. Germline-derived CDR1 and CDR2 are SEHNR and FQNEAQ (reference sequence). CDR3 region: CASSLAQTSDEQYF.

The chain recombines TRBV20-1 with TRBJ2-5; with no DNA, the TCRdb D assignment of TRBD2 cannot be verified. This CDR3 has 14 residues. The germline V gene encodes CDR1 DFQATT and CDR2 SNEGSKA (reference sequence). The CDR3 here is CSAVTSGSGETQYF.

The chain uses TRBV5-5 and TRBJ2-5; there is no DNA to check the TCRdb D call of TRBD2. This CDR3 contains 16 residues. Per germline, CDR1 SGHKS and CDR2 YYEKEE (reference sequence). The CDR3 protein is CASSLDYTRDGETQYF.

V gene TRBV20-1 combines with J gene TRBJ2-1; TCRdb's assignment of TRBD2 cannot be checked, as there is no DNA. Looked up from germline, CDR1 is DFQATT and CDR2 is SNEGSKA (reference sequence). The CDR3 loop spans 14 amino acids. The CDR3 protein is CSVPPRGLLNEQFF.

This chain links TRBV4-1 with TRBJ2-3; TCRdb's D call, TRBD1, is unchecked because there is no DNA. Germline CDR1 is MGHRA and CDR2 is YSYEKL. This CDR3 spans 16 amino acids. CDR3 protein: CASSPGTGGYSDTQYF.

This chain links TRBV2 with TRBJ2-6; TCRdb names TRBD1, which stays unverified in the absence of DNA. This CDR3 has 17 amino acids. CDR1 and CDR2 (germline): SNHLY, FYNNEI. The CDR3 here is CASSRQGILSGANVLTF. Combining the CDR3 with reference TRBV2 and TRBJ2-6 gives the whole variable domain EPEVTQTPSHQVTQMGQEVILRCVPISNHLYFYWYRQILGQKVEFLVSFYNNEISEKSEIFDDQFSVERPDGSNFTLKIRSTKLEDSAMYFCASSRQGILSGANVLTFGAGSRLTVL.

This chain links TRBV12-3 or TRBV12-4 with TRBJ2-7; the TRBD1 assignment by TCRdb is unverifiable without DNA. The CDR3 has 15 amino acids. CDR3 in amino acids: CASSRGQGVSYEQYF.

V and J are TRBV15 and TRBJ1-3; TCRdb designates TRBD1, a call that cannot be tested without DNA. CDR1 LNHNV and CDR2 YYDKDF come from the germline V gene (reference sequence). The length of the CDR3 is 15 residues. The CDR3 is CATSNGGISGNTIYF.

The chain uses TRBV6-4 and TRBJ2-1; the D call from TCRdb, TRBD2, cannot be confirmed without DNA. Germline CDR1 and CDR2: MRHNA and SNTAGT. CDR3 length equals 16 residues. The CDR3 spells CASSVLAGGRYNEQFF.

The chain couples TRBV5-1 to TRBJ2-3; lacking DNA, the TRBD2 call made by TCRdb goes unchecked. Per germline, CDR1 SGHRS and CDR2 YFSETQ. The CDR3 loop spans 17 amino acids. CDR3: CASSLAPSGASTDTQYF. The whole variable domain, filled in from reference TRBV5-1 and TRBJ2-3, reads KAGVTQTPRYLIKTRGQQVTLSCSPISGHRSVSWYQQTPGQGLQFLFEYFSETQRNKGNFPGRFSGRQFSNSRSEMNVSTLELGDSALYLCASSLAPSGASTDTQYFGPGTRLTVL.

V is TRBV5-6 and J is TRBJ2-3; the D call from TCRdb, TRBD1, cannot be confirmed without DNA. Germline-derived CDR1 and CDR2 are SGHDT and YYEEEE. The CDR3 extends over 16 amino acids. The CDR3 sequence is CAPGAWGSGSPPTQYF.

The CDR3 loop reads CASSLGGQSHQPQHF. The chain links TRBV5-1 to TRBJ1-5. Germline assignment: CDR1 SGHRS and CDR2 YFSETQ. CDR3 length equals 15 residues.